What follows describes a single TCR beta chain. The antigen is undetermined. This sample was taken from a study of long-term antiretroviral therapy in people with HIV. The germline V gene has CDR1 SQVTM and CDR2 ANQGSEA. V lost 3 bases, J lost 7 bases, and 9 bases lay in between. The CDR3 loop spans 11 amino acids. Participants living with HIV all received treatment in the United States. Study-wide results and caveats: Therapy changes, viral resistance and ART adherence were not documented in the available data. Controls exceeded HIV repertoires in CDR3 length range.

They ran version v3.0 of the immunoSEQ assay at survey level. Produced via immunoSEQ multiplex PCR; TCRdb's table is partial and in-frame only. This sample has about 11,000 clones, with 80% to 90% found just once. This specimen was unsorted PBMCs, taken 7 to 7.5 years after starting antiretroviral therapy. This clonotype was obtained from a man in his fifties or sixties with HIV. The rearrangement uses TRBV29-1 and TRBJ1-1; D is undetermined. CDR3 protein: CSVEYAYEAFF. The CDR3 DNA reads as TGCAGCGTTGAGTACGCTTATGAAGCTTTCTTT.